The present entry profiles one TCR beta chain with its context. Its antigen remains unidentified. One end of the junction is discordant with germline, which a read error may explain. This entry is derived from a study of CD8 T cells in ankylosing spondylitis. Study-wide findings and caveats: Earlier authors reported some of these motif variants in reactive arthritis synovial fluid and blood. Reportedly, significant enrichment of disease-linked clones occurred in matched ankylosing spondylitis synovial fluid.

Each TCR beta library was made by quantitative 5'-RACE that incorporated molecular barcodes. One entry per CDR3 protein results from TCRdb running MiXCR on the 5' RACE reads. The sample lists some 150,000 distinct CDR3 sequences, roughly an eighth seen once, with 4.1% in the top ten. This CDR3 region has 12 residues. Germline assignment: CDR1 SGHRS and CDR2 YFSETQ. The receptor was isolated from a female donor with ankylosing spondylitis or in good health (not recorded which). The rearrangement joins TRBV5-1 to TRBJ2-1, with D unresolved. The sequencing input was blood, either unsorted or a sorted T cell fraction (not recorded which). The CDR3 protein is CATSFLSGKQFF. The CDR3 nucleotides read TGCGCCACCAGCTTCCTATCGGGTAAGCAGTTCTTC. Complete variable domain (other parts from reference TRBV5-1 and TRBJ2-1): KAGVTQTPRYLIKTRGQQVTLSCSPISGHRSVSWYQQTPGQGLQFLFEYFSETQRNKGNFPGRFSGRQFSNSRSEMNVSTLELGDSALYLCATSFLSGKQFFGPGTRLTVL.